This TCR beta chain appears in the sequencing data of a study of blood T cell repertoires in COVID-19 (dated by TCRdb to the early 2020s). For context, the study as a whole: Collaborator samples came from the United States, Italy and Spain and covered acute and convalescent phases of COVID-19. The prospective study material was composed of cDNA or gDNA derived from T cells, B-cell-depleted T cells, or PBMCs. Deeply sampled blood TCRbeta repertoires from subjects exposed to, actively infected with, or recovered from COVID-19 were included in the dataset. The repertoires were made available in a free public database intended to serve as a resource for research on the immune response to SARS-CoV-2. The samples were drawn from two sources: the first 160 participants of the ongoing ImmuneRACE study, and over 1,000 subjects contributed by 6 global collaborators. Sample metadata almost always included a de-identified subject ID, COVID-19 status, age in years and sex. HLA class I and class II types, where available, came from metadata supplied by the sample provider rather than from assay-based typing. Summary of the overall study and its limitations: Clinical and demographic metadata were provided uncurated, with the amount varying by source and participant.

Between the V and J ends, shortened by 8 bases and 7 bases respectively, the junction contains 8 bases. CDR1 and CDR2 are read off the germline V gene (reference sequence) as LNHDA and SQIVND. The CDR3, from cysteine to phenylalanine, totals 11 residues. Only the CDR3 part of the read is kept: 33 bases, read in frame from the first base. TCRbeta CDR3 regions were amplified from genomic DNA by means of the immunoSEQ Assay, a bias-controlled multiplex PCR. On the authors' methods: The number of nucleated cells in each sample was estimated from the amplification of reference gene primers within the assay. To quantify the absolute abundance of each unique TCRbeta CDR3 rearrangement, sequence reads were collapsed and filtered. For each sample, productive Simpson clonality was calculated by taking the square root of Simpson's diversity index across productive rearrangements. What TCRdb holds here is the immuneACCESS table cut down to in-frame rearrangements. Part of the clones is not present; checked against another copy, under half of the missing clones reflect an unresolved V gene, and the others are unexplained. D and trimming come from the DNA, and the V and J calls and clone size come from that table. The sample table shows 150,000 to 200,000 clones, and around 86% are seen once. The top ten hold 8% to 10% of the sample.

Whole blood was collected in K2EDTA tubes by collaborating institutions according to the institutions' own protocols. For TCRbeta analysis, collaborators shipped samples in one of three forms: frozen whole blood, isolated PBMCs, or DNA extracted from either of those sample types. In regard to this clone: Its antigen is currently not known. No much larger clonotype is one base removed from it; base qualities were not supplied.

The TCR was taken from a man aged 55 to 70 with acute or convalescent COVID-19. The sample consisted of peripheral blood. The V and J genes are TRBV19 and TRBJ2-2, with the D gene not clear enough to name. The bases read TGTGCCAGTGGGCTGGACGGGGAGCTGTTTTTT. It translates as CASGLDGELFF.